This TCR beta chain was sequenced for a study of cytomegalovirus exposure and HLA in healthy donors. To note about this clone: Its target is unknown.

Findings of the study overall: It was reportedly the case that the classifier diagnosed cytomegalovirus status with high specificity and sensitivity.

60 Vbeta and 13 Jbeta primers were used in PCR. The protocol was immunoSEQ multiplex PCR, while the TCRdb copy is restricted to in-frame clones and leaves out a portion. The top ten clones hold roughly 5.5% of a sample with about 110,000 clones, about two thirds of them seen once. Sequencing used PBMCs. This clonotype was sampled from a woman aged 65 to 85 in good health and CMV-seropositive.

The CDR3 loop is CAWDRGPYTQYF. DNA for the CDR3: TGTGCCTGGGACAGGGGGCCGTATACGCAGTATTTT. This chain joins TRBV30 and TRBJ2-3; TRBD1 aligns across 10 bases. CDR1 and CDR2 from the germline V gene are GTSNPN and SVGIG (reference sequence). The CDR3 is 12 amino acids. J was trimmed by 7 bases and V by 5 bases; bases with no gene match: 3. The full variable domain, rest sourced from reference TRBV30 and TRBJ2-3, is SQTIHQWPATLVQPVGSPLSLECTVEGTSNPNLYWYRQAAGRGLQLLFYSVGIGQISSEVPQNLSASRPQDRQFILSSKKLLLSDSGFYLCAWDRGPYTQYFGPGTRLTVL.